This T cell receptor (beta chain) was recovered during a study of T cells expressing NK-cell markers. Background on the study: Cells sorted as CD3+CD56+NKG2C+, CD3+CD56+NKG2C- and CD3+CD56-NKG2C+ T cells supplied the TCR beta repertoires. Serological testing identified most of the eight sequenced donors as HCMV-seropositive and one as seronegative. Regarding the study as a whole: Dominant NKG2C+ clonotype frequencies of about 1.0-7.0% of CD8+ T cells were measured in 5 or 6 donors.

For this clonotype: Antigen: not known.

cDNA encoding TCR beta was synthesized via 5'RACE template switching incorporating UMIs. Using the 5' RACE reads, TCRdb records one entry per CDR3 protein without DNA. The sample holds some 460,000 distinct CDR3 sequences. The CDR3 sequence is 15 residues long. The germline V gene has CDR1 MGHRA and CDR2 YSYEKL. The rearrangement links TRBV4-1 to TRBJ2-1. Sequences were obtained from blood T cells: a sorted CD56 or NKG2C T cell subset, CD4+ or CD8+ T cells, or bulk PBMC T cells (not recorded which). This clonotype originated in a woman aged 45-65 years in good health. The CDR3 spells CASSSSGVSYNEQFF.